Each of the 7 T cell receptor beta chains below was sequenced from the same sample in a study of glioma-infiltrating T cells. The iRepertoire nested amplicon-rescue multiplex PCR amplified TCR alpha and beta CDR3s from RNA. A single record per CDR3 protein comes from TCRdb applying MiXCR to the multiplex PCR reads. The sample lists 150,000 to 200,000 distinct CDR3 sequences, under 55% occurring once. The source material was glioma tissue, nonneoplastic brain tissue, or PBMCs (not recorded which). The receptors here all came from a human donor with low-grade glioma or glioblastoma, undergoing nonglioma brain surgery, or in good health (not recorded which).

The chain combines TRBV29-1 with TRBJ2-3; TRBD2 matches 9 bases. This CDR3 region has 12 residues. The germline V gene has CDR1 SQVTM and CDR2 ANQGSEA. With V trimmed by 8 bases and J by 4 bases, 4 bases remained unmatched. The CDR3 nucleotides read TGCAGCCATATAGCGGGGGCAGATACGCAGTATTTT. Its translation: CSHIAGADTQYF.

Worth noting for this clonotype: A much larger clone lies a single base off, so this may be a read error. The chain joins TRBV7-9 to TRBJ2-3; D ambiguous. Germline loops: CDR1 SEHNR, CDR2 FQNEAQ (reference sequence). The CDR3 loop spans 14 amino acids. DNA for the CDR3: TGTGCCAGCAGCCTTCCCCTTCTTTCAGATACGGAGTATTTT. Amino acid sequence: CASSLPLLSDTEYF.

This rearrangement joins TRBV28 to TRBJ2-7, with TRBD1 matching over 8 bases. In germline, CDR1 is MDHEN, CDR2 SYDVKM. The CDR3 has 15 amino acids. J lost 4 bases, V lost 5 bases, and 10 bases had no gene match. In DNA, the CDR3 is TGTGCCAGCAGTCGCCCCGGGACAGGAATTTACGAGCAGTACTTC. Its protein is CASSRPGTGIYEQYF. Using reference TRBV28 and TRBJ2-7 for the parts outside the CDR3, the full variable domain is DVKVTQSSRYLVKRTGEKVFLECVQDMDHENMFWYRQDPGLGLRLIYFSYDVKMKEKGDIPEGYSVSREKKERFSLILESASTNQTSMYLCASSRPGTGIYEQYFGPGTRLTVT.

This clonotype was detected a few times. The genes are TRBV28 and TRBJ2-7; unclear D gene. CDR1 is MDHEN and CDR2 is SYDVKM in the germline V gene. This CDR3 contains 12 residues. V was shortened by 9 bases and J by 5 bases, with 14 bases between the two germline ends. DNA of the CDR3: TGTGCCAGAACCGCGGCCGTCAACGAGCAGTACTTC. It translates to CARTAAVNEQYF.

About this clonotype itself: At one of its ends the junction is not consistent with the germline gene, which may arise from a read error. The chain combines TRBV2 with TRBJ1-5; perhaps TRBD1 as D (5 bases). Germline V gene sequence: CDR1 SNHLY, CDR2 FYNNEI. CDR3 length equals 13 residues. CDR3 region: CTSNLGVTHPQHF. CDR3 sequence (DNA): TGTACCAGCAATTTAGGGGTAACTCACCCCCAGCATTTT.

About this clonotype: The CDR3 carries no conserved terminal phenylalanine or tryptophan, so it likely arises from a read error. The DNA is omitted, as the CDR3 cannot be located on it reliably, and the CDR3 follows TCRdb's listing. The gene calls are TRBV4-1 and TRBJ1-6. CDR1 is MGHRA, CDR2 YSYEKL, per germline. The CDR3 is 17 amino acids long, termini counted. CDR3 sequence: CASSQEHSPGFISPLQL.

With regard to this clonotype: A read error may explain this, as a much larger clone is one base away. The genes are TRBV20-1 and TRBJ2-3; no clear D gene. V lost 6 bases to trimming and J lost 2 bases, with 12 bases between them. Germline V gene sequence: CDR1 DFQATT, CDR2 SNEGSKA (reference sequence). CDR3 length equals 13 residues. Here the CDR3 reads CSAEPGLTDTQYF. The CDR3 DNA reads TGCAGTGCGGAACCGGGTCTCACAGATACGCAGTATTTT.